Described below is a single T cell receptor (beta chain) sequence and its context. V was cut by 0 bases and J by 5 bases, with 14 bases left in between. CDR3 length: 17 residues. The V gene's germline CDR1 is MGHRA and CDR2 YSYEKL. These data come from a study of control samples from healthy donors and cancer patients. Data came from immunoSEQ multiplex PCR; TCRdb stores just in-frame clones and leaves some out. The table includes around 150,000 clones, 94% detected once. This sequence originates from a man between 60 and 70 years old with colorectal cancer. Sequencing used PBMCs. V gene TRBV4-1 combines with J gene TRBJ1-6; D is undetermined. CDR3 nucleotides: TGCGCCAGCAGCCAAGAAGGCGTAATTGCGAATAATTCACCCCTCCACTTT. It codes for CASSQEGVIANNSPLHF.